The entry below describes one T cell receptor beta chain. The sample is drawn from a study of blood T cell repertoires in COVID-19. Study information: Samples came from the United States, Italy and Spain, spanning acute and convalescent COVID-19. The analysed material was cDNA or gDNA that came from T cells, B-cell-depleted T cells, or PBMCs.

This CDR3 spans 12 amino acids. Trimming pared 6 bases from V and 4 bases from J, leaving 7 bases between. The V gene's germline CDR1 is SNHLY and CDR2 FYNNEI. Authors' methods: Reference gene primer amplification yielded estimated nucleated cell counts. Only in-frame clones appear in the TCRdb table, and some are missing; sequencing was by immunoSEQ multiplex PCR. That table furnishes V, J and clone size, whereas the DNA furnished D and trimming. The sample consists of 100,000 or so clones, 81% of them appearing once. Sequenced input: peripheral blood. The receptor comes from a woman in her sixties or seventies with acute or convalescent COVID-19. This chain joins TRBV2 and TRBJ1-5, with D possibly being TRBD1 (6 bases). In nucleotides, the CDR3 is TGTGCCAGCAGCAGGGGAAATCAGCCCCAGCATTTT. This codes for CASSRGNQPQHF.